This T cell receptor beta chain came from a study of human T cells and chemical hapten exposure. Time point defined: pre-sensitization, week 0. Regarding treatment: therapeutic diphenylcyclopropenone sensitization with weekly scalp DPC. This clonotype was recorded at least ten times. Germline values: CDR1 LGHDT, CDR2 YNNKEL (reference sequence). After removal of 0 bases from V and 4 bases from J, the junction contained 0 bases not matched to a gene. The length of the CDR3 is 16 residues. TCRdb passed the RACE reads through MiXCR, listing each CDR3 protein once. This table holds approximately 260,000 distinct CDR3 sequences, 7.7% found once.

The material sequenced was whole blood, taken in connection with sensitization to the hapten diphenylcyclopropenone (DPC). This clonotype was obtained from a man younger than 30 with alopecia areata. Some clones in this sample may be carry-over from other donors' samples. V gene TRBV3-1 combines with J gene TRBJ2-3; TRBD2 agrees at 14 bases. The CDR3 loop reads CASSQETSGGADTQYF. The DNA for the CDR3 is TGTGCCAGCAGCCAAGAGACTAGCGGGGGGGCAGATACGCAGTATTTT.